This TCR beta chain was identified during a study of identical twins. This clonotype was counted many times. The CDR3 is 11 amino acids. V was pared by 7 bases and J by 9 bases, with 11 bases between. Germline CDR1 reads SGHRS; CDR2 reads YFSETQ. MiXCR, applied by TCRdb to the 5' RACE reads, yields one record per CDR3 protein. The sample shows 350,000 or so distinct CDR3 sequences, about 10% of them seen only once. Sequencing input: naive T cells sorted from blood. The J gene is TRBJ2-1, the V gene TRBV5-1; D gene unclear. The receptor comes from a woman in her 50s in good health. The CDR3 bases are TGCGCCAGCTCCGACTTGGGTGAGCAGTTCTTC. Protein sequence: CASSDLGEQFF.